The rows below give T cell receptor beta chains drawn from one sample of a study of blood T cell repertoires in COVID-19. TCRdb keeps only in-frame clones here, not all; method: immunoSEQ multiplex PCR. The sample includes under 40,000 clones, around 86% of them seen just once. Sequenced sample: peripheral blood. The source of these receptors is a man in his forties or fifties with active or convalescent COVID-19. Both conserved end residues are part of each CDR3. The D gene is left open where the match is weak. Not every row has a clone size; where given, it reads once, few, many or a size class.

d_gene: TRBD2; abundance: -; v_gene: TRBV29-1; j_gene: TRBJ2-5; CDR3aa: CSVDLAGETQYF; CDR3nt: TGCAGCGTTGATCTAGCGGGAGAGACCCAGTACTTC
d_gene: TRBD1; abundance: -; v_gene: TRBV30; j_gene: TRBJ2-7; CDR3aa: CAWSRDRTYEQYF; CDR3nt: TGTGCCTGGAGCCGGGACAGAACCTACGAGCAGTACTTC
d_gene: -; abundance: -; v_gene: TRBV18; j_gene: TRBJ2-1; CDR3aa: CASSPSGLLSYNEQFF; CDR3nt: TGTGCCAGCTCACCATCCGGACTTCTCTCCTACAATGAGCAGTTCTTC
d_gene: -; abundance: -; v_gene: TRBV24-1; j_gene: TRBJ2-3; CDR3aa: CATSDTQGRFGTQYF; CDR3nt: TGTGCCACCAGTGATACCCAGGGGCGGTTTGGTACGCAGTATTTT
d_gene: TRBD2; abundance: -; v_gene: TRBV6-2/TRBV6-3; j_gene: TRBJ2-1; CDR3aa: CASSFSLAGVRYEQFF; CDR3nt: TGTGCCAGCAGCTTCTCACTAGCGGGAGTTAGGTATGAGCAGTTCTTC
d_gene: TRBD1; abundance: -; v_gene: TRBV12-3/TRBV12-4; j_gene: TRBJ1-5; CDR3aa: CASRQGFQPQHF; CDR3nt: TGTGCCAGCAGACAGGGGTTTCAGCCCCAGCATTTT
d_gene: -; abundance: -; v_gene: TRBV24-1; j_gene: TRBJ2-1; CDR3aa: CATSEPGDGADEQFF; CDR3nt: TGTGCCACCAGTGAACCGGGGGACGGAGCAGATGAGCAGTTCTTC
d_gene: TRBD1; abundance: once; v_gene: TRBV10-3; j_gene: TRBJ1-5; CDR3aa: CAISNSGGRGNQPQHF; CDR3nt: TGTGCCATCAGTAACTCAGGGGGCCGTGGCAATCAGCCCCAGCATTTT
d_gene: -; abundance: -; v_gene: TRBV7-2; j_gene: TRBJ2-7; CDR3aa: CASSFSVSYEQYF; CDR3nt: TGTGCCAGCAGCTTCTCTGTTTCCTACGAGCAGTACTTC
d_gene: -; abundance: -; v_gene: TRBV5-1; j_gene: TRBJ2-2; CDR3aa: CASSPRDWGPGELFF; CDR3nt: TGCGCCAGCAGCCCCAGGGATTGGGGCCCCGGGGAGCTGTTTTTT
d_gene: TRBD1; abundance: -; v_gene: TRBV3-1/TRBV3-2; j_gene: TRBJ1-1; CDR3aa: CASSQGTGEAFF; CDR3nt: TGTGCCAGCAGCCAAGGGACAGGTGAAGCTTTCTTT
d_gene: TRBD1; abundance: -; v_gene: TRBV5-1; j_gene: TRBJ2-5; CDR3aa: CASTSPGTGGQTQYF; CDR3nt: TGCGCCAGCACCTCTCCGGGGACAGGGGGGCAGACCCAGTACTTC
d_gene: -; abundance: -; v_gene: TRBV29-1; j_gene: TRBJ1-1; CDR3aa: CSAVRESTEAFF; CDR3nt: TGCAGCGCCGTCCGGGAATCGACTGAAGCTTTCTTT
d_gene: -; abundance: -; v_gene: TRBV5-1; j_gene: TRBJ1-1; CDR3aa: CASKEGTGTEAFF; CDR3nt: TGCGCCAGCAAGGAGGGGACGGGCACTGAAGCTTTCTTT
d_gene: TRBD2; abundance: -; v_gene: TRBV6-6; j_gene: TRBJ2-7; CDR3aa: CASSYGAGGSGSEQYF; CDR3nt: TGTGCCAGCAGTTACGGGGCGGGAGGGTCAGGGAGCGAGCAGTACTTC
d_gene: TRBD1; abundance: -; v_gene: TRBV12-3/TRBV12-4; j_gene: TRBJ1-1; CDR3aa: CASKGTGGTEAFF; CDR3nt: TGTGCCAGCAAGGGGACAGGGGGCACTGAAGCTTTCTTT
d_gene: -; abundance: -; v_gene: TRBV19; j_gene: TRBJ1-2; CDR3aa: CASSIGDLTRARYTF; CDR3nt: TGTGCCAGTAGTATAGGGGACTTAACCCGTGCGCGCTACACCTTC
d_gene: -; abundance: -; v_gene: TRBV15; j_gene: TRBJ1-3; CDR3aa: CATSRDHTVSGNTIYF; CDR3nt: TGTGCCACCAGCAGAGATCACACAGTCTCTGGAAACACCATATATTTT
d_gene: -; abundance: -; v_gene: TRBV29-1; j_gene: TRBJ1-1; CDR3aa: CSVLVQNTEAFF; CDR3nt: TGCAGCGTCCTAGTCCAGAACACTGAAGCTTTCTTT
d_gene: -; abundance: few; v_gene: TRBV3-1/TRBV3-2; j_gene: TRBJ2-5; CDR3aa: CASSQGRTSETQYF; CDR3nt: TGTGCCAGCAGCCAAGGGCGGACAAGCGAGACCCAGTACTTC
d_gene: -; abundance: -; v_gene: TRBV11-2; j_gene: TRBJ1-2; CDR3aa: CASSLMGANGYTF; CDR3nt: TGTGCCAGCAGCTTGATGGGGGCGAATGGCTACACCTTC
d_gene: TRBD1; abundance: -; v_gene: TRBV6-5; j_gene: TRBJ1-6; CDR3aa: CASSMTGDSPLHF; CDR3nt: TGTGCCAGCAGTATGACAGGGGATTCACCCCTCCACTTT
d_gene: TRBD1; abundance: -; v_gene: TRBV5-1; j_gene: TRBJ2-2; CDR3aa: CASSSRQGSRTGELFF; CDR3nt: TGCGCCAGCAGCTCGAGACAGGGAAGTAGGACCGGGGAGCTGTTTTTT
d_gene: TRBD1; abundance: -; v_gene: TRBV7-9; j_gene: TRBJ1-4; CDR3aa: CASSKGQAGEKLFF; CDR3nt: TGTGCCAGCAGCAAGGGACAGGCCGGCGAAAAACTGTTTTTT
d_gene: -; abundance: -; v_gene: TRBV6-5; j_gene: TRBJ2-1; CDR3aa: CASSSAGPHNEQFF; CDR3nt: TGTGCCAGCAGTTCGGCGGGGCCCCACAATGAGCAGTTCTTC
d_gene: -; abundance: -; v_gene: TRBV24-1; j_gene: TRBJ2-1; CDR3aa: CATSDYSNNEQFF; CDR3nt: TGTGCCACCAGTGATTATAGTAACAATGAGCAGTTCTTC
d_gene: -; abundance: -; v_gene: TRBV6-5; j_gene: TRBJ1-1; CDR3aa: CASSYSQALPNTEAFF; CDR3nt: TGTGCCAGCAGTTACTCCCAGGCATTACCGAACACTGAAGCTTTCTTT
d_gene: -; abundance: -; v_gene: TRBV7-3; j_gene: TRBJ2-6; CDR3aa: CASSLTIGRPFSGANVLTF; CDR3nt: TGTGCCAGCAGCTTAACAATTGGGCGCCCCTTCTCTGGGGCCAACGTCCTGACTTTC
d_gene: TRBD1; abundance: -; v_gene: TRBV6-5; j_gene: TRBJ1-2; CDR3aa: CASSTPGQRYGYTF; CDR3nt: TGTGCCAGCAGCACACCGGGACAGAGATATGGCTACACCTTC
d_gene: -; abundance: few; v_gene: TRBV29-1; j_gene: TRBJ1-1; CDR3aa: CSVTINRATEAFF; CDR3nt: TGCAGCGTCACAATTAACAGGGCCACTGAAGCTTTCTTT
d_gene: TRBD1; abundance: -; v_gene: TRBV28; j_gene: TRBJ2-5; CDR3aa: CATQGVALPKVETQYF; CDR3nt: TGTGCCACCCAGGGGGTGGCTCTTCCAAAAGTGGAGACCCAGTACTTC
d_gene: TRBD1; abundance: few; v_gene: TRBV30; j_gene: TRBJ1-5; CDR3aa: CAWSVGDRANQPQHF; CDR3nt: TGTGCCTGGAGTGTCGGAGACAGGGCCAATCAGCCCCAGCATTTT
d_gene: -; abundance: -; v_gene: TRBV3-1/TRBV3-2; j_gene: TRBJ1-4; CDR3aa: CASSNVQSGLFF; CDR3nt: TGTGCCAGCAGCAACGTACAGAGTGGACTGTTTTTT
d_gene: -; abundance: -; v_gene: TRBV12-3/TRBV12-4; j_gene: TRBJ1-2; CDR3aa: CASSLPGNYGYTF; CDR3nt: TGTGCCAGCAGTTTACCGGGGAACTATGGCTACACCTTC
d_gene: TRBD1; abundance: -; v_gene: TRBV5-5; j_gene: TRBJ1-5; CDR3aa: CASSLVRTGLGQPQHF; CDR3nt: TGTGCCAGCAGCTTGGTAAGGACAGGGCTCGGCCAGCCCCAGCATTTT
d_gene: TRBD1; abundance: -; v_gene: TRBV28; j_gene: TRBJ2-5; CDR3aa: CASSPLGQGGSYQETQYF; CDR3nt: TGTGCCAGCAGTCCCCTAGGACAGGGGGGCTCCTACCAAGAGACCCAGTACTTC
d_gene: TRBD1; abundance: -; v_gene: TRBV25-1; j_gene: TRBJ2-3; CDR3aa: CASRTGGITDTQYF; CDR3nt: TGTGCCAGTAGAACAGGGGGGATCACAGATACGCAGTATTTT
d_gene: -; abundance: -; v_gene: TRBV11-2; j_gene: TRBJ2-1; CDR3aa: CATTGQGKNNEQFF; CDR3nt: TGTGCCACGACCGGGCAGGGCAAGAACAATGAGCAGTTCTTC
d_gene: TRBD1; abundance: -; v_gene: TRBV3-1/TRBV3-2; j_gene: TRBJ1-1; CDR3aa: CASSHSQGYTEAFF; CDR3nt: TGTGCCAGCAGCCATTCACAGGGGTACACTGAAGCTTTCTTT
d_gene: -; abundance: -; v_gene: TRBV18; j_gene: TRBJ2-1; CDR3aa: CASSPQTGPYNEQFF; CDR3nt: TGTGCCAGCTCACCACAGACAGGACCCTACAATGAGCAGTTCTTC
d_gene: TRBD1; abundance: -; v_gene: TRBV28; j_gene: TRBJ1-3; CDR3aa: CGTGASGNTIYF; CDR3nt: TGTGGGACAGGGGCCTCTGGAAACACCATATATTTT
d_gene: TRBD2; abundance: -; v_gene: TRBV11-3; j_gene: TRBJ2-7; CDR3aa: CASSLDEVVTSGPGPYEQYF; CDR3nt: TGTGCCAGCAGCTTAGACGAGGTAGTGACTAGCGGCCCAGGGCCCTACGAGCAGTACTTC
d_gene: -; abundance: -; v_gene: TRBV5-1; j_gene: TRBJ1-5; CDR3aa: CASSPGAFTNQPQHF; CDR3nt: TGCGCCAGCAGCCCGGGAGCCTTCACCAATCAGCCCCAGCATTTT
d_gene: TRBD1; abundance: few; v_gene: TRBV29-1; j_gene: TRBJ1-2; CDR3aa: CSASQGTGYGYTF; CDR3nt: TGCAGCGCGAGCCAAGGGACAGGGTACGGCTACACCTTC